The following is a T cell receptor beta chain sequence with its context. The record originates from a study of T cells after yellow fever vaccination. Study information: In the case of low-cell-number fractions, SMART-Seq v4 Ultra Low Input was used for preparation.

Study observations and caveats: Reappearing after the booster were most of the clones from primary vaccination (approximately 96% CD4, roughly 86% CD8). Faster peaking, at day 5 versus 15, marked a secondary response that was weaker.

TCRdb reanalysed the 5' RACE reads using MiXCR and keeps one entry per CDR3 protein. The top ten hold 20% to 25% of the sample, which has around 88,000 distinct CDR3 sequences, roughly 14% seen once. Trimming removed 2 bases at V and 7 bases at J, with 11 bases between. The CDR3 sequence is 13 residues long. From germline, CDR1 is SGHTA and CDR2 FQGNSA. The V call is TRBV7-2, the J call TRBJ1-2; D may be TRBD1 (5 bases). The input for sequencing was CD8+ T cells not binding an NS4B(214-222) dextramer, sorted from PBMCs, taken 21 days after the first yellow fever vaccination. The sequence derives from a man in his late teens or twenties who received the YFV17D yellow fever vaccine. As DNA, the CDR3 is TGTGCCAGCAGCTTACTGGGGGTGAGTGGCTACACCTTC. Translating gives CASSLLGVSGYTF.